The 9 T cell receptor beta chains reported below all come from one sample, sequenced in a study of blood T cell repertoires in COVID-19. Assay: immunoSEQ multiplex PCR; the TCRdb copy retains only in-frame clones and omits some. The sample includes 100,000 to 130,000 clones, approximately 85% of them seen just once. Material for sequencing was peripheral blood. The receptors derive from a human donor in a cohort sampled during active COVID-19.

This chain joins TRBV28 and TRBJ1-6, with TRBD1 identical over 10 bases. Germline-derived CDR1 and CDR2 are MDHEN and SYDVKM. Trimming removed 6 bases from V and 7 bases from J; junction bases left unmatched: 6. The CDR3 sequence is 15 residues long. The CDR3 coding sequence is TGTGCCAGCAGGCACAAGGACAGGGGGAATTCACCCCTCCACTTT. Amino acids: CASRHKDRGNSPLHF.

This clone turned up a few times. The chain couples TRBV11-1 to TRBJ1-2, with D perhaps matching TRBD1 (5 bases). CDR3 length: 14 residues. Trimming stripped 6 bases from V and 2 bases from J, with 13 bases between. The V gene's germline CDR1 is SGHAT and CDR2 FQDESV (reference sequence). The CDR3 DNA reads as TGTGCCAGCAGGGGGAGGGGAGCAAACTATGGCTACACCTTC. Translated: CASRGRGANYGYTF.

The CDR3 region has the DNA TGTGCCAGCAGTTTAAGGGGCTATTACGAGCAGTACTTC. It encodes CASSLRGYYEQYF. The chain joins TRBV28 to TRBJ2-7; weak D call: TRBD1 (5 bases). Trimming left V 2 bases short and J 4 bases short, with 9 bases between. Germline CDR1 reads MDHEN; CDR2 reads SYDVKM. The CDR3 is 13 amino acids.

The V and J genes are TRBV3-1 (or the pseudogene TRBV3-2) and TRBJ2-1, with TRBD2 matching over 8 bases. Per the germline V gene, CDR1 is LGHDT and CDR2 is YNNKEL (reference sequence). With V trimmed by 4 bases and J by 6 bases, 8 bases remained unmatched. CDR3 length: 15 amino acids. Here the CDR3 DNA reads TGTGCCAGCAGCCGTAGCGGGATCGGAGGCAATGAGCAGTTCTTC. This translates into CASSRSGIGGNEQFF.

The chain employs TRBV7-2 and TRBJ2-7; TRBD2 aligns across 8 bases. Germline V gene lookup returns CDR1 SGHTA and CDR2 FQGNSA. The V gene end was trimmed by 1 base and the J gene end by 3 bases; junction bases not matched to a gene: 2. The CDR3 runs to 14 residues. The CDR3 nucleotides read TGTGCCAGCAGCTTAGGACTAGCGAGCTACGAGCAGTACTTC. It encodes CASSLGLASYEQYF.

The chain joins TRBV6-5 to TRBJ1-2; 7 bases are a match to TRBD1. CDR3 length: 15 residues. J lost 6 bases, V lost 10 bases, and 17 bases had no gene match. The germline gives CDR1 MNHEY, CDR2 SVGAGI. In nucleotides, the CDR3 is TGTGCCACCGAGGGGGTCCGAGGGGGCGGAGATGGCTACACCTTC. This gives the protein CATEGVRGGGDGYTF.

The DNA of the CDR3 is TGTGCCAGCAGCCTTAGGACTAGCGTAGACACAGATACGCAGTATTTT. Encoded protein: CASSLRTSVDTDTQYF. The chain uses TRBV7-8 and TRBJ2-3; TRBD2 matches 9 bases. This CDR3 contains 16 residues. CDR1 and CDR2 from the germline V gene are SGHVS and FQNEAQ. Losses at the gene ends were 5 bases for V and 2 bases for J; bases not matched to a gene: 8.

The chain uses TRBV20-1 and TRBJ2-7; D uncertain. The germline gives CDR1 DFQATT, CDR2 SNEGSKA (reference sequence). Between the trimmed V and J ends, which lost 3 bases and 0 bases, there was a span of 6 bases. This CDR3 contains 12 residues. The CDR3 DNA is TGCAGTGCTAGTCTACCCTCCTACGAGCAGTACTTC. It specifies CSASLPSYEQYF.

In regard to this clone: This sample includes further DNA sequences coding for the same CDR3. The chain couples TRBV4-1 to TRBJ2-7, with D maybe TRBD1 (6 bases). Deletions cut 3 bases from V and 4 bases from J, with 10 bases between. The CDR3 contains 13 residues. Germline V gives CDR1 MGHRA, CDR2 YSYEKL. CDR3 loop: CASSQVQGYEQYF. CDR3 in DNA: TGCGCCAGCAGCCAGGTTCAGGGGTACGAGCAGTACTTC.